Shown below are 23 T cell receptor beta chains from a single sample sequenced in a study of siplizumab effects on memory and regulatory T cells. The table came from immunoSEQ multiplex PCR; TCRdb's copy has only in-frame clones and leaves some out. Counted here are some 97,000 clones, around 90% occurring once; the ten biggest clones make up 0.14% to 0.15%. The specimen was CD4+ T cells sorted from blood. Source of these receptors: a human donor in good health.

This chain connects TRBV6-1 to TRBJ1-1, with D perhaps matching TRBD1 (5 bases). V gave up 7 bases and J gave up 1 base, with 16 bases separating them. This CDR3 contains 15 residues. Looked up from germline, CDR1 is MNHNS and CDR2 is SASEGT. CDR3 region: CASKLKGQTNTEAFF. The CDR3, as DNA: TGTGCCAGCAAATTAAAAGGACAAACGAACACTGAAGCTTTCTTT.

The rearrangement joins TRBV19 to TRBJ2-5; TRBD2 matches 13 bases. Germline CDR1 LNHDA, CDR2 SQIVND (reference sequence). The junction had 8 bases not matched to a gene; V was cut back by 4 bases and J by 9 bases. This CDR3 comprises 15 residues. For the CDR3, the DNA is TGTGCCAGTAGTAGACTAGCGGGGGGACAAACGGCCCAGTACTTC. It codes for CASSRLAGGQTAQYF.

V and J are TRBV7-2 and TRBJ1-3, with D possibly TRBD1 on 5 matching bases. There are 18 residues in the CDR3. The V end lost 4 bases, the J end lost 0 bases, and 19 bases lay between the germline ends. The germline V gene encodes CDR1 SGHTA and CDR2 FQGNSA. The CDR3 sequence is CASSSRLGPDNSGNTIYF. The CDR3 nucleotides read TGTGCCAGCAGCTCCCGCCTAGGGCCGGACAACTCTGGAAACACCATATATTTT.

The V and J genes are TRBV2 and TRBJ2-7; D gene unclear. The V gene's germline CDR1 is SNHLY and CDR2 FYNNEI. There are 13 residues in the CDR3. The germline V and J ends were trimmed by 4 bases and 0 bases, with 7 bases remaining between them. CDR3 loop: CASSVVVSYEQYF. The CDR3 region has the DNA TGTGCCAGCAGTGTAGTCGTCTCCTACGAGCAGTACTTC.

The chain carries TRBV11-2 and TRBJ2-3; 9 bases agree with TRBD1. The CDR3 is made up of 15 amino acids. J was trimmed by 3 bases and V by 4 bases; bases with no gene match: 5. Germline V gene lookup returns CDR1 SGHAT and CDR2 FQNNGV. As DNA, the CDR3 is TGTGCCAGCAGCTGGACAGGGGTGAGGACAGATACGCAGTATTTT. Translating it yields CASSWTGVRTDTQYF.

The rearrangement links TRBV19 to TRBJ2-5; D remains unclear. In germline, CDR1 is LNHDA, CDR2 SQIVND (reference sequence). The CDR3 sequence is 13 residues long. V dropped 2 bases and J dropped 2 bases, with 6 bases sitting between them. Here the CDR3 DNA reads TGTGCCAGTAGTATAATGGGTCAAGAGACCCAGTACTTC. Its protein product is CASSIMGQETQYF.

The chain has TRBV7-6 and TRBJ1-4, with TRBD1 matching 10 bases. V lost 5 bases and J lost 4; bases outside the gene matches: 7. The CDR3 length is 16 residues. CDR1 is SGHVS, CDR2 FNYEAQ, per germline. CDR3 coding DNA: TGTGCCAGCAGCCTACTGGGACAGGGGTTTAATGAAAAACTGTTTTTT. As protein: CASSLLGQGFNEKLFF.

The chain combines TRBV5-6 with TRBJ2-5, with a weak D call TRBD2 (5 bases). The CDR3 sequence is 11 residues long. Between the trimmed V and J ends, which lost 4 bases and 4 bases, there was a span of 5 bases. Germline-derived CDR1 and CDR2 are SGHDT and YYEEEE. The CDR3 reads CASSEGETQYF. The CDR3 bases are TGTGCCAGCAGCGAGGGAGAGACCCAGTACTTC.

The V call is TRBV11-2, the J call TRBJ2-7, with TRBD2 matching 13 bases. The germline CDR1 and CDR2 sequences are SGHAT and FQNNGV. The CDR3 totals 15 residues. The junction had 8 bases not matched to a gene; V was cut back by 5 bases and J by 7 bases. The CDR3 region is CASSTTSGGAWEQYF. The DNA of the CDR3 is TGTGCCAGCAGCACCACTAGCGGGGGGGCCTGGGAGCAGTACTTC.

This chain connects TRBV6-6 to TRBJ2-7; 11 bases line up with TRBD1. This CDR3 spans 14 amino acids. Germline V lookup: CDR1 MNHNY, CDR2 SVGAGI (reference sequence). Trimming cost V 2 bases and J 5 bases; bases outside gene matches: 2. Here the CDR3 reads CASSYRDRGDEQYF. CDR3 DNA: TGTGCCAGCAGTTACCGGGACAGGGGGGACGAGCAGTACTTC.

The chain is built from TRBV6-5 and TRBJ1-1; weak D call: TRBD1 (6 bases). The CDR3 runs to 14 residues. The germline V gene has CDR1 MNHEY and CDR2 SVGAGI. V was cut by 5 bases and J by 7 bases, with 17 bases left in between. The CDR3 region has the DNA TGTGCCAGCAGTCCCTCCGGGGGGGGCTATGAAGCTTTCTTT. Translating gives CASSPSGGGYEAFF.

CDR3 sequence reads: CSVQRGQGGNTIYF. The CDR3 DNA sequence: TGCAGCGTTCAGAGGGGGCAAGGTGGAAACACCATATATTTT. The chain has TRBV29-1 and TRBJ1-3, with 7 nucleotides matching TRBD1. Germline V CDR1 and CDR2: SQVTM, ANQGSEA. V was clipped by 5 bases and J by 3 bases; unmatched bases: 7. There are 14 residues in the CDR3.

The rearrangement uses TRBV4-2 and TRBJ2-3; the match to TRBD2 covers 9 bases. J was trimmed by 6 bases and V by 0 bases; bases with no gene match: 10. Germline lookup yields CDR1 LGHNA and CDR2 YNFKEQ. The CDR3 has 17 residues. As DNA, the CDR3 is TGTGCCAGCAGCCAAGATGCGGGCGGGGGGGCCTCGGATACGCAGTATTTT. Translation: CASSQDAGGGASDTQYF.

DNA for the CDR3: TGTGCCAGCAGCCCCCTTGTGGGTGGCTACACCTTC. This codes for CASSPLVGGYTF. The V and J genes are TRBV9 and TRBJ1-2; D uncertain. CDR3 size: 12 residues. Trimming removed 4 bases from V and 7 bases from J, with 11 bases in between. Germline CDR1 SGDLS, CDR2 YYNGEE.

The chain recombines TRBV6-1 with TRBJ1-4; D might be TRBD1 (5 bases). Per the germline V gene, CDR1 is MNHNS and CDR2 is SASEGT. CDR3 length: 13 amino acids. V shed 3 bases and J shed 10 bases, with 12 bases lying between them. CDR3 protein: CASSDTGRGKLFF. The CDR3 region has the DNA TGTGCCAGCAGTGATACAGGAAGGGGAAAACTGTTTTTT.

In nucleotides, the CDR3 is TGTGCCAGTAGTACCCAAGGGCGGGGCGACTATGGCTACACCTTC. This translates into CASSTQGRGDYGYTF. The gene calls are TRBV19 and TRBJ1-2; D possibly corresponds to TRBD1 (5 bases). With 4 bases removed from V and 3 bases from J, the gap between germline ends came to 15 bases. Germline assignment: CDR1 LNHDA and CDR2 SQIVND (reference sequence). The CDR3 length is 15 residues.

The CDR3 here is CASNLPDRNNEKLFF. The CDR3 DNA reads as TGTGCCAGCAACCTCCCGGACAGAAATAATGAAAAACTGTTTTTT. The gene calls are TRBV9 and TRBJ1-4; D is perhaps TRBD1 (6 bases). The V end was cut by 6 bases, the J end by 4 bases, with 16 bases between. Germline values: CDR1 SGDLS, CDR2 YYNGEE. The CDR3 sequence is 15 residues long.

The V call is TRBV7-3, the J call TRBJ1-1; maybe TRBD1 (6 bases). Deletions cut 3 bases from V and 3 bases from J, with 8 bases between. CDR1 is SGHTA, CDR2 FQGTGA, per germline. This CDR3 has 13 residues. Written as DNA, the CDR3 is TGTGCCAGCAGCTTGAAGGGGGACACTGAAGCTTTCTTT. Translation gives CASSLKGDTEAFF.

The CDR3: CASSVLDISSGNTIYF. CDR3 sequence (DNA): TGTGCCAGCAGCGTTCTCGACATTAGCTCTGGAAACACCATATATTTT. The chain carries TRBV9 and TRBJ1-3; D unresolved. CDR1 is SGDLS, CDR2 YYNGEE, per germline. The V gene lost 2 bases and the J gene lost 0 bases, with 12 bases spanning the gap. The CDR3 runs 16 residues.

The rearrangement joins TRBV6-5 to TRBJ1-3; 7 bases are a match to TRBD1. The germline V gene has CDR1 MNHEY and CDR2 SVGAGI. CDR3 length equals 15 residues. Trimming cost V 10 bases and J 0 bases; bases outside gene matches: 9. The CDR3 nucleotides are TGTGCCACCCACAGGGGCCCTTCCTCTGGAAACACCATATATTTT. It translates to CATHRGPSSGNTIYF.

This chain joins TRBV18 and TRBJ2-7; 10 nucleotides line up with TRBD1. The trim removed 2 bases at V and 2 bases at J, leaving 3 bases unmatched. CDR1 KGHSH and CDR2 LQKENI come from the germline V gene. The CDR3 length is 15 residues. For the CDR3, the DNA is TGTGCCAGCTCACCAGGGGGACAGGGGACCTACGAGCAGTACTTC. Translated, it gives CASSPGGQGTYEQYF.

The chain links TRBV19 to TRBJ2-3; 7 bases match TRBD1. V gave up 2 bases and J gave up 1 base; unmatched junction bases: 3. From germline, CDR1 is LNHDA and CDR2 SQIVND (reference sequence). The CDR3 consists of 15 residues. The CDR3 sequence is CASSIRGPRTDTQYF. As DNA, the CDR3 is TGTGCCAGTAGTATAAGGGGGCCCCGCACAGATACGCAGTATTTT.

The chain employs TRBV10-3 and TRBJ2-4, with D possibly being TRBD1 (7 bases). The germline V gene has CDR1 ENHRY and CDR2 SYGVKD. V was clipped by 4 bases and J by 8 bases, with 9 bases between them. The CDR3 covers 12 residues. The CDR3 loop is CAISGRGDIQYF. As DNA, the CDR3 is TGTGCCATCAGTGGCAGGGGGGACATTCAGTACTTC.